Below, 30 T cell receptor beta chains from the same sample are listed, as sequenced in a study of T cells in localized non-small cell lung cancer. The protocol was immunoSEQ multiplex PCR, while the TCRdb copy is restricted to in-frame clones and leaves out a portion. The profile covers approximately 70,000 clones, with 80% to 90% appearing a single time and less than 25% taken by the ten largest. This specimen was peripheral blood, taken before any cancer treatment. Receptor source: an older male donor with stage III squamous cell lung carcinoma.

The chain uses TRBV9 and TRBJ1-4; D gene uncertain. The germline CDR1 and CDR2 sequences are SGDLS and YYNGEE. The CDR3 has 15 residues. Deletions cut 1 base from V and 0 bases from J, with 7 bases between. The CDR3 bases are TGTGCCAGCAGCGTAAACGGAGCAACTAATGAAAAACTGTTTTTT. Its protein is CASSVNGATNEKLFF.

The V call is TRBV13, the J call TRBJ2-5; 7 positions agree with TRBD1. V dropped 5 bases and J dropped 2; count of bases not matched to a gene: 11. The CDR3 totals 16 residues. The germline V gene encodes CDR1 PRHDT and CDR2 FYEKMQ (reference sequence). The CDR3 nucleotides read TGTGCCAGCAGCCCCGAGAAGGGGGCGCCTCAAGAGACCCAGTACTTC. It codes for CASSPEKGAPQETQYF.

The chain uses TRBV4-1 and TRBJ2-3; D not certain. The CDR3 is 15 residues long. The germline V gene encodes CDR1 MGHRA and CDR2 YSYEKL. V lost 0 bases and J lost 2, with 9 bases in between. The CDR3 region has the DNA TGCGCCAGCAGCCAAGATGGGTTGTACACAGATACGCAGTATTTT. Its protein product is CASSQDGLYTDTQYF.

The rearrangement joins TRBV6-1 to TRBJ2-7; D uncertain. This CDR3 has 13 amino acids. The germline V gene encodes CDR1 MNHNS and CDR2 SASEGT. The V and J ends lost 5 bases and 6 bases respectively, with 14 bases between them. The CDR3 is CASSSFQFGEQYF. As DNA, the CDR3 is TGTGCCAGCAGTTCCTTCCAGTTCGGCGAGCAGTACTTC.

The chain joins TRBV11-2 to TRBJ2-5; D possibly corresponds to TRBD2 (5 bases). Trimming cost V 6 bases and J 6 bases, with 20 bases left between them. The CDR3 totals 15 residues. From germline, CDR1 is SGHAT and CDR2 FQNNGV. CDR3 bases: TGTGCCAGCAGTCGAGATCCCCGAGTCGGGAAGACCCAGTACTTC. Amino acid sequence: CASSRDPRVGKTQYF.

The chain employs TRBV5-6 and TRBJ1-6, with TRBD1 identical over 7 bases. The J segment lost 6 bases and the V segment lost 4 bases, leaving 4 bases of the junction unmatched. The CDR3 contains 14 residues. In germline, CDR1 is SGHDT, CDR2 YYEEEE. The CDR3 loop reads CASSTWDSNSPLHF. The CDR3 DNA follows: TGTGCCAGCAGCACCTGGGACAGTAATTCACCCCTCCACTTT.

The chain combines TRBV7-2 with TRBJ2-5; 9 bases line up with TRBD1. CDR3 length: 14 amino acids. J lost 4 bases, V lost 5 bases, and 5 bases had no gene match. Germline V gives CDR1 SGHTA, CDR2 FQGNSA. Here the CDR3 reads CASSAQGARETQYF. CDR3 coding DNA: TGTGCCAGCAGCGCACAGGGGGCCAGAGAGACCCAGTACTTC.

The chain is built from TRBV30 and TRBJ2-6; 8 positions match TRBD1. Germline V gives CDR1 GTSNPN, CDR2 SVGIG (reference sequence). The junction had 4 bases not matched to a gene; V was cut back by 5 bases and J by 1 base. This CDR3 comprises 15 residues. The chain's CDR3 is CAWGTGLSGANVLTF. CDR3 nucleotides: TGTGCCTGGGGGACAGGCTTATCTGGGGCCAACGTCCTGACTTTC.

CDR3 nucleotides: TGCGCCAGCAGCCAAGCTTATTCACCCCTCCACTTT. Translated, it gives CASSQAYSPLHF. V is TRBV4-1 and J is TRBJ1-6; no definite D call. With 1 base removed from V and 8 bases from J, the gap between germline ends came to 3 bases. The CDR3 totals 12 residues. The germline CDR1 and CDR2 sequences are MGHRA and YSYEKL.

This clone has a single count. This chain links TRBV6-1 with TRBJ1-6, with 9 bases matching TRBD1. CDR3 length equals 14 residues. Looked up from germline, CDR1 is MNHNS and CDR2 is SASEGT. This chain's CDR3 is CVVDRGFDGSPLHF. The CDR3 DNA sequence: TGTGTCGTGGACAGGGGCTTTGATGGATCACCCCTCCACTTT.

The V and J genes are TRBV6-6 and TRBJ2-1; the D is unclear. The CDR3 totals 14 residues. Germline V gene sequence: CDR1 MNHNY, CDR2 SVGAGI (reference sequence). V lost 6 bases to trimming and J lost 5 bases, with 14 bases between them. The CDR3: CASSQALQNNEQFF. The CDR3 nucleotides are TGTGCCAGCAGCCAAGCATTACAGAACAATGAGCAGTTCTTC.

This chain uses TRBV5-1 with TRBJ1-2; 9 bases are a match to TRBD1. This CDR3 has 16 residues. CDR1 is SGHRS and CDR2 is YFSETQ in the germline V gene. Trimming removed 4 bases from V and 6 bases from J; junction bases left unmatched: 13. CDR3 sequence (DNA): TGCGCCAGCAGCCCACTAGGACAGGGGCACGGGGATGGCTACACCTTC. The encoded protein is CASSPLGQGHGDGYTF.

This clone was detected only once. The CDR3 reads CASSPRDRDRSDTQYF. The CDR3, as DNA: TGCGCCAGCAGCCCCCGGGACAGGGACCGTTCTGATACGCAGTATTTT. This chain connects TRBV5-1 to TRBJ2-3, with 9 bases lining up with TRBD1. Per the germline V gene, CDR1 is SGHRS and CDR2 is YFSETQ. The CDR3 runs to 16 residues. J lost 6 bases, V lost 4 bases, and 12 bases had no gene match.

V is TRBV19 and J is TRBJ1-1, with unresolved D. Trimming cost V 7 bases and J 4 bases, with 19 bases left between them. There are 15 residues in the CDR3. In germline, CDR1 is LNHDA, CDR2 SQIVND (reference sequence). The CDR3 spells CASTLYSRGTTEAFF. The CDR3 region has the DNA TGTGCCAGTACCCTTTATTCCCGGGGAACCACTGAAGCTTTCTTT. Together with reference TRBV19 and TRBJ1-1, the CDR3 gives the full variable domain: DGGITQSPKYLFRKEGQNVTLSCEQNLNHDAMYWYRQDPGQGLRLIYYSQIVNDFQKGDIAEGYSVSREKKESFPLTVTSAQKNPTAFYLCASTLYSRGTTEAFFGQGTRLTVV.

The chain is built from TRBV19 and TRBJ1-2, with 7 nucleotides matching TRBD1. CDR1 LNHDA and CDR2 SQIVND come from the germline V gene (reference sequence). This CDR3 is 15 amino acids long. With 7 bases clipped from V and 0 bases from J, the junction kept 8 bases outside the gene matches. CDR3 in amino acids: CASNNRDRANYGYTF. The CDR3 nucleotides read TGTGCCAGTAATAACCGGGACAGAGCTAACTATGGCTACACCTTC. The whole variable domain, remainder taken from reference TRBV19 and TRBJ1-2, is DGGITQSPKYLFRKEGQNVTLSCEQNLNHDAMYWYRQDPGQGLRLIYYSQIVNDFQKGDIAEGYSVSREKKESFPLTVTSAQKNPTAFYLCASNNRDRANYGYTFGSGTRLTVV.

V is TRBV29-1 and J is TRBJ2-1; D unclear. CDR3 length equals 14 residues. Per the germline V gene, CDR1 is SQVTM and CDR2 is ANQGSEA. V was trimmed by 6 bases and J by 0 bases, leaving 12 bases between them. Here the CDR3 reads CSVPRPISYNEQFF. CDR3 coding DNA: TGCAGCGTCCCCCGGCCTATCTCCTACAATGAGCAGTTCTTC.

V usage is TRBV4-3 and J usage is TRBJ2-3; either TRBD1 or TRBD2 may fit D (6 bases each). V lost 0 bases, J lost 5 bases, and 12 bases lay in between. The CDR3 is 15 residues long. CDR1 LGHNA and CDR2 YSLEER come from the germline V gene. This CDR3 reads CASSQEYREVDTQYF. Here the CDR3 DNA reads TGCGCCAGCAGCCAAGAGTACAGGGAGGTAGATACGCAGTATTTT.

J is TRBJ2-5 and V is TRBV30; 12 nucleotides match TRBD2. This CDR3 is 16 amino acids long. CDR1 is GTSNPN and CDR2 is SVGIG in the germline V gene (reference sequence). The V gene end was trimmed by 5 bases and the J gene end by 5 bases; junction bases not matched to a gene: 12. The CDR3 protein is CAWARGLAGTKETQYF. CDR3 nucleotide sequence: TGTGCCTGGGCCCGCGGACTAGCGGGGACGAAGGAGACCCAGTACTTC.

The chain is built from TRBV19 and TRBJ1-5; D gene unclear. V was clipped by 7 bases and J by 1 base, with 11 bases between them. Germline lookup yields CDR1 LNHDA and CDR2 SQIVND (reference sequence). This CDR3 has 14 residues. The DNA for the CDR3 is TGTGCCAGTATCACACCGGGGAGCAATCAGCCCCAGCATTTT. Encoded protein: CASITPGSNQPQHF.

This chain joins TRBV6-5 and TRBJ2-3, with D unresolved. V was shortened by 7 bases and J by 1 base, with 12 bases between the two germline ends. The CDR3 covers 14 residues. Germline values: CDR1 MNHEY, CDR2 SVGAGI. The DNA for the CDR3 is TGTGCCAGCAAGGTTGGAAGGGGCACAGATACGCAGTATTTT. Translation gives CASKVGRGTDTQYF.

This clone was recorded once. V gene TRBV27 combines with J gene TRBJ1-2, with 7 bases lining up with TRBD1. Unmatched junction bases numbered 27, after V lost 3 bases and J lost 8 bases. Germline V gives CDR1 MNHEY, CDR2 SMNVEV (reference sequence). The CDR3 runs to 20 residues. The CDR3 sequence is CASSLHAATTPLRQGAGYTF. Here the CDR3 DNA reads TGTGCCAGCAGTTTGCATGCGGCAACCACTCCTCTTAGACAGGGCGCGGGCTACACCTTC.

J is TRBJ2-1 and V is TRBV5-5; 7 bases are shared with TRBD1. Per the germline V gene, CDR1 is SGHKS and CDR2 is YYEKEE (reference sequence). The CDR3 contains 16 residues. With 0 bases clipped from V and 2 bases from J, the junction kept 5 bases outside the gene matches. CDR3 coding DNA: TGTGCCAGCAGCTTGGCCCTGGGACAGCCCTACAATGAGCAGTTCTTC. Encoded protein: CASSLALGQPYNEQFF.

The V call is TRBV30, the J call TRBJ2-5, with D tentatively TRBD2 (5 bases). The V end was cut by 0 bases, the J end by 5 bases, with 13 bases between. Germline V gives CDR1 GTSNPN, CDR2 SVGIG (reference sequence). CDR3 length: 14 amino acids. CDR3 protein: CAWSVRGRGETQYF. DNA for the CDR3: TGTGCCTGGAGTGTACGCGGACGAGGGGAGACCCAGTACTTC.

V and J are TRBV5-4 and TRBJ2-7; perhaps TRBD2 as D (6 bases). Trimming shortened V by 4 bases and J by 5 bases, and 10 bases separated the two germline ends. The CDR3 runs to 12 residues. Germline lookup yields CDR1 SGHNT and CDR2 YYREEE (reference sequence). The CDR3 here is CASSGGDDEQYF. The CDR3 region has the DNA TGTGCCAGCAGCGGCGGGGACGACGAGCAGTACTTC.

This rearrangement joins TRBV2 to TRBJ2-1; TRBD2 is a possible D gene (5 bases). This CDR3 region has 14 residues. CDR1 and CDR2 (germline): SNHLY, FYNNEI. The V end was cut by 3 bases, the J end by 7 bases, with 13 bases between. The CDR3 bases are TGTGCCAGCAGTGATCTGATTAGAGGGAATGAGCAGTTCTTC. It specifies CASSDLIRGNEQFF.

V usage is TRBV10-1 and J usage is TRBJ2-6; D is undetermined. There are 17 residues in the CDR3. Germline V gene sequence: CDR1 WNHNN, CDR2 SYGVQD (reference sequence). V lost 5 bases and J lost 5, with 19 bases in between. CDR3 sequence (DNA): TGCGCCAGCAGTATCCACATCGCACAAAGTCGGGCCAACGTCCTGACTTTC. Protein product: CASSIHIAQSRANVLTF.

The chain couples TRBV5-1 to TRBJ2-5; D is unresolved. The CDR3 extends over 13 amino acids. The V end was cut by 0 bases, the J end by 4 bases, with 7 bases between. Germline CDR1 is SGHRS and CDR2 is YFSETQ. CDR3 sequence reads: CASSLEGRETQYF. For the CDR3, the DNA is TGCGCCAGCAGCTTGGAGGGTCGAGAGACCCAGTACTTC.

This rearrangement joins TRBV29-1 to TRBJ2-7; TRBD1 aligns across 9 bases. After removal of 7 bases from V and 0 bases from J, the junction contained 7 bases not matched to a gene. This CDR3 contains 14 residues. Germline assignment: CDR1 SQVTM and CDR2 ANQGSEA. The CDR3 region has the DNA TGCAGCGCCGCACAGGGGGCAGCCTCCTACGAGCAGTACTTC. Protein: CSAAQGAASYEQYF.

The rearrangement joins TRBV13 to TRBJ2-7; D is possibly TRBD1 (6 bases). Germline V gives CDR1 PRHDT, CDR2 FYEKMQ (reference sequence). This CDR3 is 13 amino acids long. V dropped 5 bases and J dropped 7 bases, with 15 bases sitting between them. The CDR3 loop is CASSQRGFEEQYV. CDR3 in DNA: TGTGCCAGCAGCCAAAGGGGGTTCGAGGAGCAGTACGTC.

The chain recombines TRBV19 with TRBJ1-1, with no clear D. Germline V lookup: CDR1 LNHDA, CDR2 SQIVND (reference sequence). Trimming pared 7 bases from V and 1 base from J, leaving 13 bases between. This CDR3 spans 14 amino acids. As DNA, the CDR3 is TGTGCCAGTACCGCGGAACACAGGAACACTGAAGCTTTCTTT. Translation gives CASTAEHRNTEAFF.